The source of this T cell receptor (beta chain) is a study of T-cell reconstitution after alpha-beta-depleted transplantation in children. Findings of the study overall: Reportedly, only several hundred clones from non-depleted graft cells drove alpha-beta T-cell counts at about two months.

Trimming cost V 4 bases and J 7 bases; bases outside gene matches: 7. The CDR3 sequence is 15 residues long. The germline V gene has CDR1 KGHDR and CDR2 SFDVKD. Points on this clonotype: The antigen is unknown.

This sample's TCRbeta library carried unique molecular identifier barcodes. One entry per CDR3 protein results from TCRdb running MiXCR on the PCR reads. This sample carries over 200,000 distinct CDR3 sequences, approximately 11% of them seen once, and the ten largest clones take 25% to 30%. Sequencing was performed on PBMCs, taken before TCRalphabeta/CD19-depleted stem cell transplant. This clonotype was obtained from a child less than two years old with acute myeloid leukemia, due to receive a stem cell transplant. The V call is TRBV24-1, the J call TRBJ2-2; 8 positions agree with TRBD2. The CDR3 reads CATSDPGTRVGELFF. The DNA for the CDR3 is TGTGCCACCAGTGACCCCGGGACTAGGGTCGGGGAGCTGTTTTTT.